Reported below is one TCR beta chain. In the source study's methods: Nucleated cell counts were estimated from reference gene primer amplification. Sequencing was performed with immunoSEQ multiplex PCR; in TCRdb, only in-frame clones are kept and a portion is missing. Clone size and the V and J calls come from that table; the DNA yielded D and trimming. The sample has tens of thousands of clones; about 81% are singletons. There are 14 residues in the CDR3. The germline gives CDR1 SQVTM, CDR2 ANQGSEA. V trimming: 2 bases; J trimming: 3 bases; junction bases outside the gene matches: 3. The sample originates from a study of blood T cell repertoires in COVID-19. On the study more broadly: COVID-19 samples from acute and convalescent phases originated in the United States, Italy and Spain. From T cells, B-cell-depleted T cells, or PBMCs came the material, which was cDNA or gDNA.

Sequences were obtained from peripheral blood. The rearrangement links TRBV29-1 to TRBJ1-4; 7 bases are shared with TRBD1. This clonotype was obtained from a man aged 80 or over with acute or convalescent COVID-19. CDR3 nucleotide sequence: TGCAGCGTTGAACTAGGGGGCTCTAATGAAAAACTGTTTTTT. It encodes CSVELGGSNEKLFF.